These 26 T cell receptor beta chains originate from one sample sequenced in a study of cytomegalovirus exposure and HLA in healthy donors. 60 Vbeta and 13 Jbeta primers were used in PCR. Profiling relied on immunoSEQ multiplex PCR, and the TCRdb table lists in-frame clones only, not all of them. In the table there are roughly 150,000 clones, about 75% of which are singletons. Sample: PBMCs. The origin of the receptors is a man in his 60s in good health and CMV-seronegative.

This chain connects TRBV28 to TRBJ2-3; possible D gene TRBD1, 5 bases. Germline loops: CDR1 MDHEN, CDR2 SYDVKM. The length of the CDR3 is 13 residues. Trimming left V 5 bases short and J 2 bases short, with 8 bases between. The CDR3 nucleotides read TGTGCCAGCAGTGTGACAGCCACAGATACGCAGTATTTT. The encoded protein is CASSVTATDTQYF.

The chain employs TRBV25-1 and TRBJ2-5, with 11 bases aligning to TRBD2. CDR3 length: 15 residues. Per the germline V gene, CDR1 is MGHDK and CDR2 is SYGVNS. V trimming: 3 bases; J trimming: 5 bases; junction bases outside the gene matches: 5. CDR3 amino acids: CASSDLAGGGETQYF. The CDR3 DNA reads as TGTGCCAGCAGTGACCTAGCGGGAGGAGGGGAGACCCAGTACTTC.

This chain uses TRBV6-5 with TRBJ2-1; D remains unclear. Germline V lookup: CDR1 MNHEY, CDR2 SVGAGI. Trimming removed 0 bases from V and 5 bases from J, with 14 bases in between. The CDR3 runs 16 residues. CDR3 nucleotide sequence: TGTGCCAGCAGTTACTCGACGATAAAGGCGGACAATGAGCAGTTCTTC. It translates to CASSYSTIKADNEQFF.

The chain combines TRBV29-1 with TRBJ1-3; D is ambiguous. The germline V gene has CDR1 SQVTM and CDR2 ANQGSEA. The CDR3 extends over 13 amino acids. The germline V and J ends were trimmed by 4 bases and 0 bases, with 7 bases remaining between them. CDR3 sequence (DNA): TGCAGCGTTGGCCTAAACTCTGGAAACACCATATATTTT. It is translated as CSVGLNSGNTIYF. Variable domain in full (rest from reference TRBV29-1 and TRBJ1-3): SAVISQKPSRDICQRGTSLTIQCQVDSQVTMMFWYRQQPGQSLTLIATANQGSEATYESGFVIDKFPISRPNLTFSTLTVSNMSPEDSSIYLCSVGLNSGNTIYFGEGSWLTVV.

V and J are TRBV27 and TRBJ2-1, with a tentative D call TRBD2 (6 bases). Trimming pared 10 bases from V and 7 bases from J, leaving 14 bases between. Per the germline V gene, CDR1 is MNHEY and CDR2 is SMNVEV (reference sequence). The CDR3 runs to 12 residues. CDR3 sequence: CATWTEGNEQFF. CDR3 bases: TGTGCCACCTGGACGGAGGGGAATGAGCAGTTCTTC.

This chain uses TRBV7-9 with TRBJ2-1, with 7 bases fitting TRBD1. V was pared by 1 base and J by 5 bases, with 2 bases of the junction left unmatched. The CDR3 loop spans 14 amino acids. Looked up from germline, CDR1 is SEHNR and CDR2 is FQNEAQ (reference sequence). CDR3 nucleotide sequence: TGTGCCAGCAGCTTAGGGGACAGACACAATGAGCAGTTCTTC. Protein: CASSLGDRHNEQFF. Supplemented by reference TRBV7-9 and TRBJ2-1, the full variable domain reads DTGVSQNPRHKITKRGQNVTFRCDPISEHNRLYWYRQTLGQGPEFLTYFQNEAQLEKSRLLSDRFSAERPKGSFSTLEIQRTEQGDSAMYLCASSLGDRHNEQFFGPGTRLTVL.

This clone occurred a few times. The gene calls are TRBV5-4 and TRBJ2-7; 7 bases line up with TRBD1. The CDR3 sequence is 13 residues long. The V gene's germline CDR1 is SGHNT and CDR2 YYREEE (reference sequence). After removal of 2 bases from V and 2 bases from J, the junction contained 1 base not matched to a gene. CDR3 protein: CASSLGGPYEQYF. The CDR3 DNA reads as TGTGCCAGCAGCTTAGGGGGCCCCTACGAGCAGTACTTC.

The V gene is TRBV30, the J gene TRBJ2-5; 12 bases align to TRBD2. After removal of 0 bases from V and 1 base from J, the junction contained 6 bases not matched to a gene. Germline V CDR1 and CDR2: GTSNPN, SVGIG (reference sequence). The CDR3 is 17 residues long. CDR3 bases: TGTGCCTGGAGTGTATTGACTAGCGGGAGTTTCCAAGAGACCCAGTACTTC. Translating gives CAWSVLTSGSFQETQYF.

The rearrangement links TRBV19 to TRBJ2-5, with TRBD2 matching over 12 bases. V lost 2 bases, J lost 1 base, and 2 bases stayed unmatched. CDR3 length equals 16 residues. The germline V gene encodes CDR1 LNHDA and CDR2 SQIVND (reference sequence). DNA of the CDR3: TGTGCCAGTAGTATACTAGCGGGAGGGCGCCAAGAGACCCAGTACTTC. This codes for CASSILAGGRQETQYF. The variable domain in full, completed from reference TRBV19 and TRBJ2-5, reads DGGITQSPKYLFRKEGQNVTLSCEQNLNHDAMYWYRQDPGQGLRLIYYSQIVNDFQKGDIAEGYSVSREKKESFPLTVTSAQKNPTAFYLCASSILAGGRQETQYFGPGTRLLVL.

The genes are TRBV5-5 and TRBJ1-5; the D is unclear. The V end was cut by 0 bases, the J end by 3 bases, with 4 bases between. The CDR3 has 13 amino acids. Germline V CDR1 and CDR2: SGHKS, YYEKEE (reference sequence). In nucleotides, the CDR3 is TGTGCCAGCAGCTTGGTAGCCAATCAGCCCCAGCATTTT. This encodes CASSLVANQPQHF.

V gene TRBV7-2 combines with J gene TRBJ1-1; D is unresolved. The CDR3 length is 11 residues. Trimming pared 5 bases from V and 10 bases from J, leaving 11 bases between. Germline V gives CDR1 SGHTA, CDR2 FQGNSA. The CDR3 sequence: CASSPAGRAFF. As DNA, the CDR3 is TGTGCCAGCAGCCCCGCGGGGAGAGCTTTCTTT.

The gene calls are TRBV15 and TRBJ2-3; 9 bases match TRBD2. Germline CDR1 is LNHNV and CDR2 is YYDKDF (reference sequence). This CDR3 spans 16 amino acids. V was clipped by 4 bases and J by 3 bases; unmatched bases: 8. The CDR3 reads CATSKVAGAGTDTQYF. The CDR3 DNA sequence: TGTGCCACCAGCAAGGTAGCGGGAGCCGGGACAGATACGCAGTATTTT.

The DNA of the CDR3 is TGTGCCAGCAGCTTAAAGGGGGCTGGTGAAGCTTTCTTT. It translates to CASSLKGAGEAFF. The chain couples TRBV7-8 to TRBJ1-1; 7 bases fit TRBD1. The germline V gene encodes CDR1 SGHVS and CDR2 FQNEAQ. This CDR3 region has 13 residues. Losses at the gene ends were 2 bases for V and 7 bases for J; bases not matched to a gene: 4.

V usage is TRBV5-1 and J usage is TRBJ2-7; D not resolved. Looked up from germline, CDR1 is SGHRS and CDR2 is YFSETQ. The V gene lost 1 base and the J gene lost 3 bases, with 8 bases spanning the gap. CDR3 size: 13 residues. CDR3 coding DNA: TGCGCCAGCAGCTTGAACAGTGGCTACGAGCAGTACTTC. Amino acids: CASSLNSGYEQYF.

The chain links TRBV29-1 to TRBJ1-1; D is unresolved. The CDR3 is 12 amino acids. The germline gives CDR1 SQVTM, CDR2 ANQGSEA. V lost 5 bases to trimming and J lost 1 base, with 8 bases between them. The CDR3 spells CSVYSGNTEAFF. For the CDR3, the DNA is TGCAGCGTTTACTCCGGGAACACTGAAGCTTTCTTT.

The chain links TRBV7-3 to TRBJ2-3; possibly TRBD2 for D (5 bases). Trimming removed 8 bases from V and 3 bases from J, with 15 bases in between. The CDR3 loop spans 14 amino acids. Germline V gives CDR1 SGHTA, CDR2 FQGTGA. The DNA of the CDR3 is TGTGCCAGCGGAGGCGGTCCCAGGACAGATACGCAGTATTTT. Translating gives CASGGGPRTDTQYF.

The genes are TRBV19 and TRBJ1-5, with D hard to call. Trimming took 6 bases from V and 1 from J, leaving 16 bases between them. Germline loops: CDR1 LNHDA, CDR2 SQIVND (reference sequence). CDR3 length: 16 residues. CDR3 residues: CASSRGWGGSNQPQHF. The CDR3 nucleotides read TGTGCCAGTAGCCGTGGGTGGGGAGGGAGCAATCAGCCCCAGCATTTT.

As DNA, the CDR3 is TGTGCCTGGAGTAATACAGGGGAACAGCCCCAGCATTTT. Its translation: CAWSNTGEQPQHF. The gene calls are TRBV30 and TRBJ1-5; 7 bases are shared with TRBD1. J gave up 7 bases and V 2 bases, and 5 bases lay outside the gene matches. There are 13 residues in the CDR3. From germline, CDR1 is GTSNPN and CDR2 SVGIG (reference sequence).

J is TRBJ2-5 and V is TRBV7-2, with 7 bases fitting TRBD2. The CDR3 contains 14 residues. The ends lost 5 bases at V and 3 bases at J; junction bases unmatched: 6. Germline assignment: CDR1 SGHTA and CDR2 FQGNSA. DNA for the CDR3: TGTGCCAGCAGCCTGTTTCTAGCGGAAGAGACCCAGTACTTC. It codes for CASSLFLAEETQYF. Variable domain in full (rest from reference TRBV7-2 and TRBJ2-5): GAGVSQSPSNKVTEKGKDVELRCDPISGHTALYWYRQSLGQGLEFLIYFQGNSAPDKSGLPSDRFSAERTGGSVSTLTIQRTQQEDSAVYLCASSLFLAEETQYFGPGTRLLVL.

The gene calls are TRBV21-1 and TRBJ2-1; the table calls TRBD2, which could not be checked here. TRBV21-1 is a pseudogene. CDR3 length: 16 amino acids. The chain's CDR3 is CASSKMLTVAHNEQFF. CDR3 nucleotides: TGTGCCAGCAGCAAAATGTTGACTGTTGCACACAATGAGCAGTTCTTC.

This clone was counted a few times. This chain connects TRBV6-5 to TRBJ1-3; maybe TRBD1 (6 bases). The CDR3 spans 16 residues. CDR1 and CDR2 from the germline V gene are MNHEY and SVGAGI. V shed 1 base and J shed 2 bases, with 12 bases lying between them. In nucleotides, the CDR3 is TGTGCCAGCAGTTACTTCCCGTCAGGGGCTGGAAACACCATATATTTT. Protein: CASSYFPSGAGNTIYF.

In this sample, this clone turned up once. Here the CDR3 reads CGWGPVGSNQPQHF. The CDR3 DNA reads as TGCGGGTGGGGGCCGGTGGGAAGCAATCAGCCCCAGCATTTT. The genes are TRBV5-1 and TRBJ1-5; the D gene is possibly TRBD1 (6 bases). CDR3 length equals 14 residues. The germline gives CDR1 SGHRS, CDR2 YFSETQ.

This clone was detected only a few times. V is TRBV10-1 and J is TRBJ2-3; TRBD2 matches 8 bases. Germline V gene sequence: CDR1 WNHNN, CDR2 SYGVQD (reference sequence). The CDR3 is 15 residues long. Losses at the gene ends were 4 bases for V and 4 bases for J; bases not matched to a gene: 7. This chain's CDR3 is CASSGSGSVPDTQYF. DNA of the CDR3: TGCGCCAGCAGTGGAAGCGGGAGTGTACCAGATACGCAGTATTTT.

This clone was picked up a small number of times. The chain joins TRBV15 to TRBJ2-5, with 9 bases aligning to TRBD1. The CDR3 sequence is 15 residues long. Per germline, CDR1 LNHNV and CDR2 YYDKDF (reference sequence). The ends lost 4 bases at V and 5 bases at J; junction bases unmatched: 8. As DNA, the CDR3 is TGTGCCACCAGCACCTCTGGACAGGGGAGGGAGACCCAGTACTTC. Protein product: CATSTSGQGRETQYF. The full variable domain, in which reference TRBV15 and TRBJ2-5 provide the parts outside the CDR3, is DAMVIQNPRYQVTQFGKPVTLSCSQTLNHNVMYWYQQKSSQAPKLLFHYYDKDFNNEADTPDNFQSRRPNTSFCFLDIRSPGLGDTAMYLCATSTSGQGRETQYFGPGTRLLVL.

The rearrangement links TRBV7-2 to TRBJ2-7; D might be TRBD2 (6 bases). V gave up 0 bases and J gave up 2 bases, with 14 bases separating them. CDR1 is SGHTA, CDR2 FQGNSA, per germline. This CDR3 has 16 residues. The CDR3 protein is CASSLAGGIATYEQYF. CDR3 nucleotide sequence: TGTGCCAGCAGCTTAGCGGGAGGAATCGCCACCTACGAGCAGTACTTC.

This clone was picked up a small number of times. CDR3 sequence (DNA): TGCGCCAGCAGGACAGGGGGCAATGAAAAACTGTTTTTT. Residues: CASRTGGNEKLFF. This chain connects TRBV5-1 to TRBJ1-4, with 10 bases that match TRBD1. Looked up from germline, CDR1 is SGHRS and CDR2 is YFSETQ. V lost 5 bases, J lost 5 bases, and 0 bases stayed unmatched. The CDR3 contains 13 residues. The whole variable domain, filled in from reference TRBV5-1 and TRBJ1-4, reads KAGVTQTPRYLIKTRGQQVTLSCSPISGHRSVSWYQQTPGQGLQFLFEYFSETQRNKGNFPGRFSGRQFSNSRSEMNVSTLELGDSALYLCASRTGGNEKLFFGSGTQLSVL.